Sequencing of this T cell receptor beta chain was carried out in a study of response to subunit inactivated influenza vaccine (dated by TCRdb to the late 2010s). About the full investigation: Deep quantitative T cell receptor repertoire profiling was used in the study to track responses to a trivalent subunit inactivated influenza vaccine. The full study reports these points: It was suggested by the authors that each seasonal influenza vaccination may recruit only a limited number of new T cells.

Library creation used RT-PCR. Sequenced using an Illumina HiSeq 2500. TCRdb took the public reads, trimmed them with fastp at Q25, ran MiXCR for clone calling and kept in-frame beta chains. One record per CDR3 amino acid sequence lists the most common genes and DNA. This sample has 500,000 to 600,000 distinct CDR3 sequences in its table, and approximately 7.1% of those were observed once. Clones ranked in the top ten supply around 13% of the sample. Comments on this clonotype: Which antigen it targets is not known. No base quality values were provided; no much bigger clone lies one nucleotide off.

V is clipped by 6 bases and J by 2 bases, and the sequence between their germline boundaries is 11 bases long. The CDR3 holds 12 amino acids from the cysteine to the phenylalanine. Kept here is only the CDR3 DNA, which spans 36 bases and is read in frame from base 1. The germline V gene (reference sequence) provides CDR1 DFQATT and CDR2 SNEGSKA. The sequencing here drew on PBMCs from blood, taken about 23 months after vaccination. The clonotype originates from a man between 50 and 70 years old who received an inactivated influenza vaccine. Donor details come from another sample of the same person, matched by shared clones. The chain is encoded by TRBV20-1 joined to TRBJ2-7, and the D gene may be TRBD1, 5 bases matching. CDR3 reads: CSAPDSPYEQYF. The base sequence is TGCAGTGCCCCCGACAGCCCCTACGAGCAGTACTTC.